This entry describes one TCR beta chain. The antigen is unknown. Deletions cut 6 bases from V and 5 bases from J, with 13 bases between. This CDR3 has 14 residues. Per the germline V gene, CDR1 is MNHEY and CDR2 is SMNVEV (reference sequence). Then a second PCR, running roughly 7 to 12 cycles, was carried out with a sample-barcoded 5' primer and a J-beta primer mix. TCRdb reprocessed the 5' RACE reads with MiXCR, giving one entry per CDR3 protein. Altogether fewer than 1.5 million distinct CDR3 sequences are present, approximately 38% being singletons, with the ten largest covering roughly 7.9%. These data are taken from a study of blood T cells in healthy people across ages. Study at large: Through template switching, about one barcoded beta molecule was captured per two T cells, as measured in model experiments. General study results and limits: One million T cells yielded diversity estimates that were considered underestimates. It was the long-lived donors that had more naive CD4+ cells and higher diversity than aged donors.

Each donor's blood draw was approximately 10 milliliters of peripheral blood. This chain uses TRBV27 with TRBJ1-4; D remains ambiguous. The TCR sequence derives from a woman younger than 30 in good health. Sequencing input: blood. The DNA for the CDR3 is TGTGCCAGCAGGCCAGGCGATCCAAATGAAAAACTGTTTTTT. Protein: CASRPGDPNEKLFF.